This T cell receptor beta chain was recovered during a study of blood T cell repertoires in COVID-19. At the level of the study: Acute and convalescent COVID-19 specimens originated in the United States, Italy and Spain.

This clone has a single count. The repertoire was sequenced with immunoSEQ multiplex PCR; TCRdb's copy has only in-frame clones and lacks some. The sample includes roughly 300,000 clones, roughly 87% of them seen just once. The CDR3 extends over 18 amino acids. Deletions cut 0 bases from V and 2 bases from J, with 17 bases between. Looked up from germline, CDR1 is MNHEY and CDR2 is SVGEGT. Material for sequencing was PBMCs or T cells enriched from blood (not recorded which). The chain couples TRBV6-2 or TRBV6-3 to TRBJ1-5, with D tentatively TRBD1 (6 bases). The TCR comes from a woman aged 30 to 39 who had recovered from COVID-19. The CDR3 nucleotides are TGTGCCAGCAGTTACTCGAGGGGGGGTTTGGCAGGCAATCAGCCCCAGCATTTT. Translated: CASSYSRGGLAGNQPQHF.